The 6 T cell receptor beta chains in this list originate from one sample, sequenced in a study of STAT3 mutations in large granular lymphocyte leukemia. Findings and limits, study-wide: Every T-LGLL patient had at least one immunodominant TCRbeta clonotype.

No antigen has been identified for these receptors. TCRdb keeps only in-frame clones here, not all; method: immunoSEQ multiplex PCR. This table has about 2,100 clones, around 60% appearing once. The specimen sequenced was peripheral blood mononuclear cells. These receptors came from a man aged 55 to 70 with T-cell large granular lymphocyte leukemia. Some clones in this sample may be carry-over from other donors' samples.

This clone was counted a few times. CDR3 DNA: TGCGCCAGCAGCTTGGTTGGGGCAGGGAACACCGGGGAGCTGTTTTTT. Translated, it gives CASSLVGAGNTGELFF. The chain carries TRBV5-1 and TRBJ2-2; D is possibly TRBD1 (5 bases). Per germline, CDR1 SGHRS and CDR2 YFSETQ. The V and J ends lost 0 bases and 1 base respectively, with 10 bases between them. The CDR3 loop spans 16 amino acids.

CDR3 sequence reads: CASRSGGAVETQYF. The CDR3 coding sequence is TGTGCCAGCAGGAGCGGGGGGGCTGTAGAGACCCAGTACTTC. The chain recombines TRBV25-1 with TRBJ2-5; 10 bases are a match to TRBD2. Germline-derived CDR1 and CDR2 are MGHDK and SYGVNS. V lost 6 bases and J lost 4; bases outside the gene matches: 5. The CDR3 extends over 14 amino acids. Supplemented by reference TRBV25-1 and TRBJ2-5, the full variable domain reads EADIYQTPRYLVIGTGKKITLECSQTMGHDKMYWYQQDPGMELHLIHYSYGVNSTEKGDLSSESTVSRIRTEHFPLTLESARPSHTSQYLCASRSGGAVETQYFGPGTRLLVL.

The chain employs TRBV5-1 and TRBJ1-5, with D uncertain. V lost 4 bases, J lost 6 bases, and 11 bases lay in between. Germline values: CDR1 SGHRS, CDR2 YFSETQ. There are 13 residues in the CDR3. The CDR3 bases are TGCGCCAGCAGCCCCGGGCCCGGTCAGCCCCAGCATTTT. It translates to CASSPGPGQPQHF.

V gene TRBV4-1 combines with J gene TRBJ2-1, with TRBD1 identical over 8 bases. Germline CDR1 is MGHRA and CDR2 is YSYEKL. Unmatched junction bases numbered 8, after V lost 6 bases and J lost 7 bases. CDR3 length: 14 amino acids. The CDR3 loop reads CASSPGQGWNEQFF. The CDR3 bases are TGCGCCAGCAGTCCTGGACAGGGATGGAATGAGCAGTTCTTC.

The rearrangement uses TRBV18 and TRBJ1-5; TRBD1 might be the D (6 bases). This CDR3 has 11 amino acids. Germline V gene data show CDR1 as KGHSH and CDR2 as LQKENI. V lost 6 bases and J lost 9, with 9 bases in between. Here the CDR3 DNA reads TGTGCCAGCTCCTCGACAGGGCCCCAGCATTTT. Its translation: CASSSTGPQHF.

Written as DNA, the CDR3 is TGTGCCAGCTCACCACAGGTTAACTATGGCTACACCTTC. This sequence encodes CASSPQVNYGYTF. The gene calls are TRBV18 and TRBJ1-2, with D unclear. The CDR3 sequence is 13 residues long. The ends were cut back, 1 base at V and 1 base at J, with 4 bases in the middle. Germline CDR1 KGHSH, CDR2 LQKENI.